This is a list of T cell receptor beta chains from one sample in a study of T-cell memory formation after mild COVID-19. From the 5' RACE reads, TCRdb called clonotypes with MiXCR, one entry per CDR3 protein. The sample has approximately 450,000 distinct CDR3 sequences, around a sixth seen once. Sequenced input: PBMCs or a T cell subset sorted from them (not recorded which). These receptors were collected from an adult woman who had mild COVID-19 (a few samples of this study predate the infection). Cell type and time point are not known. The CDR3 runs from the conserved cysteine through the conserved F or W. The D gene is left open where the match is weak. Clone size is given for some rows only: seen once, a few or many times, or a class if the clone is expanded.

V	length	size	D	J	DNA	CDR3
TRBV18	15	.	TRBD1	TRBJ2-1	TGTGCCAGCTCACCTGGGACAGGGGTAAGAAATGAGCAGTTCTTC	CASSPGTGVRNEQFF
TRBV9	16	.	TRBD2	TRBJ2-1	TGTGCCAGCAGCCTAAGTCCCAGCGGGAGATCGGGTGAGCAGTTCTTC	CASSLSPSGRSGEQFF
TRBV5-1	14	few	.	TRBJ2-7	TGCGCCAGCAGCTCGGGTCCAGGGGTCTACGAGCAGTACTTC	CASSSGPGVYEQYF
TRBV5-1	16	.	TRBD2	TRBJ2-7	TGCGCCAGCAGCCCGATCGGGCGGGGGGGCTCCTACGAGCAGTACTTC	CASSPIGRGGSYEQYF
TRBV20-1	12	few	.	TRBJ1-5	TGCAGTGCTAGAGACACCAATCAGCCCCAGCATTTT	CSARDTNQPQHF
TRBV25-1	17	.	TRBD1	TRBJ1-3	TGTGCCAGCAGTGAAGGGACAGTTGCTATCTCTGGAAACACCATATATTTT	CASSEGTVAISGNTIYF
TRBV5-1	16	few	.	TRBJ2-4	TGCGCCAGCAGCTTGGCCAGCACCGCGGCAGGGGACATTCAGTACTTC	CASSLASTAAGDIQYF
TRBV5-5	16	many	TRBD2	TRBJ2-1	TGTGCCAGCAGCTTGGATCTAGCGGGAGTTCTTGGTGAGCAGTTCTTC	CASSLDLAGVLGEQFF
TRBV20-1	19	few	.	TRBJ1-6	TGCAGTGCTAGAGAGTTATTCCGGGGGGCCGCGTCCTATAATTCACCCCTCCACTTT	CSARELFRGAASYNSPLHF
TRBV12-3/TRBV12-4	17	.	TRBD1	TRBJ1-5	TGTGCCAGCAGTTTGGACAGGGGGCTTGGGGGCAATCAGCCCCAGCATTTT	CASSLDRGLGGNQPQHF
TRBV6-2/TRBV6-3	15	few	.	TRBJ1-1	TGTGCCAGCAGTTATGACCAATCAGTGACCACTGAAGCTTTCTTT	CASSYDQSVTTEAFF
TRBV7-2	14	few	.	TRBJ1-6	TGTGCCAGCAGCTTTATGAGTGTTAATTCACCCCTCCACTTT	CASSFMSVNSPLHF
TRBV11-3	12	.	.	TRBJ2-4	TGTGCCAGCAGCAGAGATGCTAGCCTACAGTACTTC	CASSRDASLQYF
TRBV2	15	.	.	TRBJ2-2	TGTGCCAGCAGTTCCGCGAGAACGGTAACCGGGGAGCTGTTTTTT	CASSSARTVTGELFF
TRBV30	15	few	.	TRBJ1-5	TGTGCCTGGAGTGTACTCGGAGGGCTTGAGCAGCCCCAGCATTTT	CAWSVLGGLEQPQHF
TRBV24-1	15	.	.	TRBJ2-1	TGTGCCACCAGTGATTTGTCCGGACCGGGCGGTGAGCAGTTCTTC	CATSDLSGPGGEQFF
TRBV5-4	13	many	.	TRBJ2-2	TGTGCCAGCAGCTTGAAAGACACCGGGGAGCTGTTTTTT	CASSLKDTGELFF
TRBV5-5	14	many	.	TRBJ2-3	TGTGCCAGCAGCCTCGGGACCTACACAGATACGCAGTATTTT	CASSLGTYTDTQYF
TRBV29-1	14	.	TRBD2	TRBJ2-7	TGCAGCGTCCTTTGGCCGGGAGGGCCCTACGAGCAGTACTTC	CSVLWPGGPYEQYF
TRBV9	15	.	TRBD1	TRBJ1-6	TGTGCCAGCAGCCCAGCGACAGGGGTCGGGTCACCCCTCCACTTT	CASSPATGVGSPLHF
TRBV27	18	.	TRBD2	TRBJ2-1	TGTGCCAGCAGTTTCGGACTAGCGGGAGGCCACTCCTACAATGAGCAGTTCTTC	CASSFGLAGGHSYNEQFF
TRBV9	14	.	.	TRBJ2-1	TGTGCCAGCAGCGTAGTTGTAGGGGGGGCCGAGCTCGTCTTC	CASSVVVGGAELVF
TRBV11-2	13	few	.	TRBJ1-1	TGTGCCAGCTCCCTTGAAAGGGGGGCGGTAGCTTTCTTT	CASSLERGAVAFF
TRBV19	14	.	.	TRBJ1-5	TGTGCCAGTAGTATCACAGGGCCCAATCAGCCCCAGCATTTT	CASSITGPNQPQHF
TRBV24-1	11	.	.	TRBJ1-2	TGTGCCACCAGTGGTCCCATTGGCTACACCTTC	CATSGPIGYTF